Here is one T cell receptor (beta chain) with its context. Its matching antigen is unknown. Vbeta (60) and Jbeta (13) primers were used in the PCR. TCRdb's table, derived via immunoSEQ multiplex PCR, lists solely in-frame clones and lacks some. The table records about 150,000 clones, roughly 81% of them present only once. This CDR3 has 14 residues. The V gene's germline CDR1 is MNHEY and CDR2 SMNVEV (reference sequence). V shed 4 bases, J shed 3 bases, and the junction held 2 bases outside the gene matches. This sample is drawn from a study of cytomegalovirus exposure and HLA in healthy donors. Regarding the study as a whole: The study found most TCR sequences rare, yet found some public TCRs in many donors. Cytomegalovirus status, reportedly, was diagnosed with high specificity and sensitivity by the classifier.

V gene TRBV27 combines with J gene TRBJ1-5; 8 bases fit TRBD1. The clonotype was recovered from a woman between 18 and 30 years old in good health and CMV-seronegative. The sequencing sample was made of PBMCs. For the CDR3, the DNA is TGTGCCAGCAGTTGGACAGGGAACAATCAGCCCCAGCATTTT. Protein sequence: CASSWTGNNQPQHF.